This T cell receptor beta chain was identified in a study of blood T cell repertoires in COVID-19. On the study more broadly: Collection of acute and convalescent COVID-19 samples took place in the United States, Italy and Spain. The analysed material was cDNA or gDNA that came from T cells, B-cell-depleted T cells, or PBMCs.

Original handling: Reference gene primer amplification gave estimated nucleated cell counts. Using immunoSEQ multiplex PCR, the repertoire was profiled, and TCRdb retains in-frame clones only, with some absent. V, J and clone size reflect that table, while D and trimming were determined from the DNA. Among roughly 260,000 clones listed, 86% were seen once. The CDR3 has 17 residues. With V trimmed by 2 bases and J by 5 bases, 9 bases remained unmatched. Germline V gene sequence: CDR1 SGHKS, CDR2 YYEKEE (reference sequence). The sequence was collected from a man aged 35-49 years who had recovered from COVID-19. Sequenced: peripheral blood. The rearrangement uses TRBV5-5 and TRBJ2-2; TRBD2 agrees at 10 bases. CDR3 DNA sequence: TGTGCCAGCAGCTTCAAGGTAGCGGGAGGTAATACCGGGGAGCTGTTTTTT. Its protein product is CASSFKVAGGNTGELFF. Combining the CDR3 with reference TRBV5-5 and TRBJ2-2 gives the whole variable domain DAGVTQSPTHLIKTRGQQVTLRCSPISGHKSVSWYQQVLGQGPQFIFQYYEKEERGRGNFPDRFSARQFPNYSSELNVNALLLGDSALYLCASSFKVAGGNTGELFFGEGSRLTVL.